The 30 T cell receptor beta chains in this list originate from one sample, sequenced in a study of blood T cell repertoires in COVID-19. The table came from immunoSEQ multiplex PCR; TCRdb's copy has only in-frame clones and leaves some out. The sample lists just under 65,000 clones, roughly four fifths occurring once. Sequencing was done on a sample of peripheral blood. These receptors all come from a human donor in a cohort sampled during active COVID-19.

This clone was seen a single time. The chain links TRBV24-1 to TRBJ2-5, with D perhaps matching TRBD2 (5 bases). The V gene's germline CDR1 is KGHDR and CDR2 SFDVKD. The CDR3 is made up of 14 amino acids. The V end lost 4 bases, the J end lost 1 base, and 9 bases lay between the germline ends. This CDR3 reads CATSDRTVQETQYF. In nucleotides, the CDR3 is TGTGCCACCAGTGACCGGACTGTCCAAGAGACCCAGTACTTC.

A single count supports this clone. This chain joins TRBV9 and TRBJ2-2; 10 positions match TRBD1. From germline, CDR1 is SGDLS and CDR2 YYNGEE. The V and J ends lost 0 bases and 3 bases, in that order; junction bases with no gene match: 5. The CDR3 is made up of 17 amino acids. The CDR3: CASSVGAGTGDTGELFF. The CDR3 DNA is TGTGCCAGCAGCGTAGGAGCAGGGACAGGGGACACCGGGGAGCTGTTTTTT. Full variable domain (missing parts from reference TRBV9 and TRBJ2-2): DSGVTQTPKHLITATGQRVTLRCSPRSGDLSVYWYQQSLDQGLQFLIQYYNGEERAKGNILERFSAQQFPDLHSELNLSSLELGDSALYFCASSVGAGTGDTGELFFGEGSRLTVL.

CDR3 nucleotide sequence: TGTGCCAGCAGTCACAGGGGGCCTGAAGCTTTCTTT. It codes for CASSHRGPEAFF. V usage is TRBV12-3 or TRBV12-4 and J usage is TRBJ1-1; 9 nucleotides match TRBD1. The V gene end was trimmed by 5 bases and the J gene end by 6 bases; junction bases not matched to a gene: 1. The length of the CDR3 is 12 residues.

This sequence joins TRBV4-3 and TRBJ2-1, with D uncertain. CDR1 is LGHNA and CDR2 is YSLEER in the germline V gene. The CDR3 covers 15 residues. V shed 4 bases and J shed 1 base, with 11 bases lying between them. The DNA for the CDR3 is TGCGCCAGCAGCCCACAAGGCGGTTCCTACAATGAGCAGTTCTTC. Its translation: CASSPQGGSYNEQFF.

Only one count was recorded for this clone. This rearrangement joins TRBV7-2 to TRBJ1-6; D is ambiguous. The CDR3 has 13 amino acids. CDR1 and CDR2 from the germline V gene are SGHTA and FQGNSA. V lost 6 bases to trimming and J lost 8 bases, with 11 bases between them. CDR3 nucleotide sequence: TGTGCCAGCAGATATCCAGGTGATTCACCCCTCCACTTT. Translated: CASRYPGDSPLHF.

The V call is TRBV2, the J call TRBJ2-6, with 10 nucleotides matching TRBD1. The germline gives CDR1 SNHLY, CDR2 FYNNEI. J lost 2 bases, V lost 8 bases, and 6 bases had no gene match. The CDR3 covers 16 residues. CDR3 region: CASWGQGQPGANVLTF. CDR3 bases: TGTGCCAGCTGGGGACAGGGGCAACCTGGGGCCAACGTCCTGACTTTC.

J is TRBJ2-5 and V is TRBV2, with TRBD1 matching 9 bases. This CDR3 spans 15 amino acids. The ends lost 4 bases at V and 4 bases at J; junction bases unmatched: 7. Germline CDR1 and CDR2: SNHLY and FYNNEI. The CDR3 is CASSASGQGLETQYF. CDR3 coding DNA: TGTGCCAGCAGTGCCTCGGGACAGGGATTAGAGACCCAGTACTTC.

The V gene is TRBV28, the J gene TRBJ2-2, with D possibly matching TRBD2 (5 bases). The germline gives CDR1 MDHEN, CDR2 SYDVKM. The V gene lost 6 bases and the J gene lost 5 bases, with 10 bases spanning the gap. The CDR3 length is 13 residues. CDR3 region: CASSKRGTGELFF. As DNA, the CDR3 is TGTGCCAGCAGCAAGAGAGGGACCGGGGAGCTGTTTTTT.

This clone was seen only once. The CDR3 DNA sequence: TGTGCCTGGAGTGGACAGGTGTACACCGGGGAGCTGTTTTTT. Amino acids: CAWSGQVYTGELFF. The V gene is TRBV30, the J gene TRBJ2-2, with D maybe TRBD1 (6 bases). V shed 1 base and J shed 3 bases, with 9 bases lying between them. The CDR3 has 14 residues. The germline V gene has CDR1 GTSNPN and CDR2 SVGIG (reference sequence).

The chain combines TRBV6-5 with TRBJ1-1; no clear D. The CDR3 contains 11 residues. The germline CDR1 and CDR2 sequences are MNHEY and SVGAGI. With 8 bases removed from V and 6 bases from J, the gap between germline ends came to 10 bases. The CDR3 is CASQRGPEAFF. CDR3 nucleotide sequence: TGTGCCAGCCAACGAGGCCCTGAAGCTTTCTTT.

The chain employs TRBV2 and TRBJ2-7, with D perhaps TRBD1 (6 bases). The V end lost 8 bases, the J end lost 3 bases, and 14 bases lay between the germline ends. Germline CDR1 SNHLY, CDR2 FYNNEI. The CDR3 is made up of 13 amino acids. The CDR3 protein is CASGRDIVYEQYF. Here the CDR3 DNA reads TGTGCCAGCGGTAGGGACATAGTCTACGAGCAGTACTTC.

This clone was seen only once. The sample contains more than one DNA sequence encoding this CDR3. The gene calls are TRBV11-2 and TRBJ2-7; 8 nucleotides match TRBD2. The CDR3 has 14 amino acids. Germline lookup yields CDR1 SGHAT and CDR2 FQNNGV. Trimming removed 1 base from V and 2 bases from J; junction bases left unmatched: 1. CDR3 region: CASSLAGGTYEQYF. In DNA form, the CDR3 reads TGTGCCAGCAGCTTAGCGGGGGGGACCTACGAGCAGTACTTC.

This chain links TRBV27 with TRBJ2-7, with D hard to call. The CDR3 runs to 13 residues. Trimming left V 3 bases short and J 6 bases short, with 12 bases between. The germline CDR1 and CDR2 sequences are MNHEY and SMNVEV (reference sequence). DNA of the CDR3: TGTGCCAGCAGTTTTCCCGGTACTGGCGAGCAGTACTTC. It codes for CASSFPGTGEQYF.

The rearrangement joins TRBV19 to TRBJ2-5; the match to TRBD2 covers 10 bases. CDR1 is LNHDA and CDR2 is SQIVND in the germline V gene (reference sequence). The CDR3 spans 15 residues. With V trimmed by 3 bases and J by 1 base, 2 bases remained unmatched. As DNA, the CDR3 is TGTGCCAGTAGTATGAGCGGGGGGGGCCAAGAGACCCAGTACTTC. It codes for CASSMSGGGQETQYF. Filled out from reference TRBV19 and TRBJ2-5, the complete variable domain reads DGGITQSPKYLFRKEGQNVTLSCEQNLNHDAMYWYRQDPGQGLRLIYYSQIVNDFQKGDIAEGYSVSREKKESFPLTVTSAQKNPTAFYLCASSMSGGGQETQYFGPGTRLLVL.

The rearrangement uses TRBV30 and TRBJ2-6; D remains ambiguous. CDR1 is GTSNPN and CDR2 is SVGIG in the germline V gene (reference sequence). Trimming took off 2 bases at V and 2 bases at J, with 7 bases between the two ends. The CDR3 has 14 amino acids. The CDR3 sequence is CAWSYGPGANVLTF. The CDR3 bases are TGTGCCTGGAGTTATGGGCCTGGGGCCAACGTCCTGACTTTC.

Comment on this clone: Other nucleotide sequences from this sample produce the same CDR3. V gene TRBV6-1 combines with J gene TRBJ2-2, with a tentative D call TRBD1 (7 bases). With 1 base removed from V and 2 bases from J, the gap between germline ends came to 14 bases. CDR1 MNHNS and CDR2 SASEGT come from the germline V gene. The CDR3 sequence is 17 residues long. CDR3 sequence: CASSEGRGTVNTGELFF. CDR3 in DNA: TGTGCCAGCAGTGAAGGTCGCGGGACAGTTAACACCGGGGAGCTGTTTTTT.

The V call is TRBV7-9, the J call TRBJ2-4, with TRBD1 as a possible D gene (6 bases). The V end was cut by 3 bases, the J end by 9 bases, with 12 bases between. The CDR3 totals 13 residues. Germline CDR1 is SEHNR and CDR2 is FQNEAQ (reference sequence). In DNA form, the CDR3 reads TGTGCCAGCAGCTTCGCAGGGGACGGCATTCAGTACTTC. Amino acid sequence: CASSFAGDGIQYF.

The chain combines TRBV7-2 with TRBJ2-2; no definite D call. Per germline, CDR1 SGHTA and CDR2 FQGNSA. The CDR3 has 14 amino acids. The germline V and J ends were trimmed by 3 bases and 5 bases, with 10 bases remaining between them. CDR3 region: CASSFSSVTGELFF. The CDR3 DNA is TGTGCCAGCAGCTTTTCTTCCGTAACCGGGGAGCTGTTTTTT.

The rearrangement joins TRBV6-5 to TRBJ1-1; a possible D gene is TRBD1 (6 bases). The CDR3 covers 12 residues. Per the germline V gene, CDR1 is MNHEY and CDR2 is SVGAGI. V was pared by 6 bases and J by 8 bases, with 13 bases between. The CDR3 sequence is CASSSGQSEAFF. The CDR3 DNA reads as TGTGCCAGCAGCTCAGGACAGTCCGAAGCTTTCTTT.

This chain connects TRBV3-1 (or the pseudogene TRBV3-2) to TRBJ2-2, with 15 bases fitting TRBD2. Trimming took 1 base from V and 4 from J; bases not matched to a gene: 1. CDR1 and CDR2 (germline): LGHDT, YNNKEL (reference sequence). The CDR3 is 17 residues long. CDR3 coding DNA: TGTGCCAGCAGCCAAGGGACTAGCGGGGGGGCCACCGGGGAGCTGTTTTTT. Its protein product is CASSQGTSGGATGELFF.

CDR3 loop: CASSRYSGANTGELFF. Here the CDR3 DNA reads TGTGCCAGTAGCCGATATAGCGGGGCGAACACCGGGGAGCTGTTTTTT. The chain combines TRBV19 with TRBJ2-2, with 8 nucleotides matching TRBD2. Germline lookup yields CDR1 LNHDA and CDR2 SQIVND (reference sequence). The CDR3 runs 16 residues. The V and J ends lost 6 bases and 0 bases, in that order; junction bases with no gene match: 6.

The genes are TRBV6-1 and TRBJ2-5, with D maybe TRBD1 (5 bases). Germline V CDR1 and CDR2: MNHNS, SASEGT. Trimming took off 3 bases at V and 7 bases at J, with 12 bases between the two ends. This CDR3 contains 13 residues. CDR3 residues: CASSDRGDGTQYF. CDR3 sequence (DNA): TGTGCCAGCAGTGATAGGGGCGATGGGACCCAGTACTTC.

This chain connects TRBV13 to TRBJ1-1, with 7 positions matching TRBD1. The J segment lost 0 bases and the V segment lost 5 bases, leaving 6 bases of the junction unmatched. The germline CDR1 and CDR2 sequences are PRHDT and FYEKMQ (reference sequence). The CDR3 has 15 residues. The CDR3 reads CASSQRQGMNTEAFF. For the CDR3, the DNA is TGTGCCAGCAGCCAGAGACAGGGTATGAACACTGAAGCTTTCTTT. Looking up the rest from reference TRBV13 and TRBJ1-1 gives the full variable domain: AAGVIQSPRHLIKEKRETATLKCYPIPRHDTVYWYQQGPGQDPQFLISFYEKMQSDKGSIPDRFSAQQFSDYHSELNMSSLELGDSALYFCASSQRQGMNTEAFFGQGTRLTVV.

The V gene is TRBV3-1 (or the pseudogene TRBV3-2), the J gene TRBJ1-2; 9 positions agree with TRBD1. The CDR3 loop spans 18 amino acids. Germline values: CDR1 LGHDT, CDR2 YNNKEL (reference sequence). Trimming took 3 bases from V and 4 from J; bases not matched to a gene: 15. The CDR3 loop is CASSQAGTGNLLGYGYTF. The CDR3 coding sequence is TGTGCCAGCAGCCAGGCCGGGACAGGGAACCTTCTTGGCTATGGCTACACCTTC.

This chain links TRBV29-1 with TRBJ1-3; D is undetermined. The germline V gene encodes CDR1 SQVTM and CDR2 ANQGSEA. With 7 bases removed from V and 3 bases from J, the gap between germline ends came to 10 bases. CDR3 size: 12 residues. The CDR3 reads CSGETIGNTIYF. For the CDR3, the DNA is TGCAGCGGGGAGACAATTGGAAACACCATATATTTT. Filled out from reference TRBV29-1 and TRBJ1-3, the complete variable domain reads SAVISQKPSRDICQRGTSLTIQCQVDSQVTMMFWYRQQPGQSLTLIATANQGSEATYESGFVIDKFPISRPNLTFSTLTVSNMSPEDSSIYLCSGETIGNTIYFGEGSWLTVV.

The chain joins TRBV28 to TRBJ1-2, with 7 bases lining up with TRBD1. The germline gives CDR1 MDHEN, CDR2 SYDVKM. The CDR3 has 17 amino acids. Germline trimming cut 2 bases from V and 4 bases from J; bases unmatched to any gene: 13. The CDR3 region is CASSLTGQGGSSYGYTF. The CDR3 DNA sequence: TGTGCCAGCAGTTTAACGGGGCAGGGGGGCTCCTCCTATGGCTACACCTTC.

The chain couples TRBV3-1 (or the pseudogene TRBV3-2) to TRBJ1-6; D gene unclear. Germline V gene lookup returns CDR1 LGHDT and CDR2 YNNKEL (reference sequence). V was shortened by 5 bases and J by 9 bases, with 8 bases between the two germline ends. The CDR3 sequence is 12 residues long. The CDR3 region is CASSSSGSPLHF. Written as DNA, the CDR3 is TGTGCCAGCAGCAGTAGCGGTTCACCCCTCCACTTT.

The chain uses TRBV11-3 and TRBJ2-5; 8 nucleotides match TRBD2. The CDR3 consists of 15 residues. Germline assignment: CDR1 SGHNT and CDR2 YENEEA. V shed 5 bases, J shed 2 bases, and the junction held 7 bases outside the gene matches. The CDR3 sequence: CASSPPGGGQETQYF. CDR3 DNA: TGTGCCAGCAGCCCCCCAGGCGGGGGGCAAGAGACCCAGTACTTC.

This CDR3 reads CASSDLGRAGELFF. CDR3 DNA: TGTGCCAGCAGTGATCTAGGGCGGGCCGGGGAGCTGTTTTTT. The chain links TRBV6-1 to TRBJ2-2; weak D call: TRBD2 (5 bases). Trimming left V 3 bases short and J 6 bases short, with 11 bases between. CDR3 length: 14 amino acids. CDR1 and CDR2 (germline): MNHNS, SASEGT.

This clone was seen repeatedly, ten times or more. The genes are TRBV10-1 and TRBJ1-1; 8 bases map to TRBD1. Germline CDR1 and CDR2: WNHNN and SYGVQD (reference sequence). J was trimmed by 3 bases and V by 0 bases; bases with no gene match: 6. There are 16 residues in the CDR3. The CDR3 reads CASSESKTGVDTEAFF. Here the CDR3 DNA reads TGCGCCAGCAGTGAGTCAAAGACAGGGGTGGACACTGAAGCTTTCTTT.